One and the same sample provided the 17 T cell receptor beta chains below, sequenced in a study of blood T cells in healthy people across ages. Combining a sample-barcoded 5' primer with a J-beta primer mix, a second PCR ran for roughly 7 to 12 cycles. TCRdb recomputed calls from the 5' RACE reads with MiXCR, one row per CDR3 protein. The sample lists about 1.4 million distinct CDR3 sequences, around 59% seen once, with 6.5% to 8.5% in the top ten. Material for sequencing was blood. Receptors were obtained from a man aged 18 to 30 in good health.

V is TRBV7-6 and J is TRBJ2-5; tentative D call: TRBD1 (6 bases). The V and J ends lost 0 bases and 7 bases respectively, with 21 bases between them. Germline assignment: CDR1 SGHVS and CDR2 FNYEAQ. The CDR3 consists of 17 residues. CDR3: CASSLATGWSKVGTQYF. The CDR3, as DNA: TGTGCCAGCAGCTTAGCCACAGGGTGGTCTAAGGTTGGGACCCAGTACTTC.

A few counts support this clonotype. The genes are TRBV25-1 and TRBJ2-7; D unclear. CDR3 length: 14 residues. Germline CDR1 reads MGHDK; CDR2 reads SYGVNS. Trimming took 3 bases from V and 2 from J, leaving 11 bases between them. The CDR3 nucleotides read TGTGCCAGCAGTGACCCGATGGACCCCTACGAGCAGTACTTC. Amino acid sequence: CASSDPMDPYEQYF.

This clonotype was recorded a few times. Here the CDR3 DNA reads TGTGCCAGCAGTTTATGGGCCAGGGGGCAAGGCTATGGCTACACCTTC. Translation gives CASSLWARGQGYGYTF. J is TRBJ1-2 and V is TRBV12-3 or TRBV12-4, with TRBD1 identical over 8 bases. The CDR3 runs to 16 residues. Trimming removed 2 bases from V and 4 bases from J; junction bases left unmatched: 9.

J is TRBJ1-5 and V is TRBV20-1, with no clear D. The CDR3 has 15 amino acids. Germline values: CDR1 DFQATT, CDR2 SNEGSKA (reference sequence). V was shortened by 5 bases and J by 2 bases, with 16 bases between the two germline ends. CDR3 DNA sequence: TGCAGTGCTGTAAACGGACTGGGAGGCAATCAGCCCCAGCATTTT. Translated: CSAVNGLGGNQPQHF.

The genes are TRBV14 and TRBJ1-2; TRBD1 is a possible D gene (6 bases). Trimming removed 0 bases at V and 3 bases at J, with 11 bases between. CDR3 length equals 15 residues. The germline CDR1 and CDR2 sequences are SGHDN and FVKESK. The chain's CDR3 is CASSQEGGQDYGYTF. In DNA, the CDR3 is TGTGCCAGCAGCCAAGAAGGGGGGCAGGACTATGGCTACACCTTC. The full variable domain, with the rest looked up from reference TRBV14 and TRBJ1-2, is EAGVTQFPSHSVIEKGQTVTLRCDPISGHDNLYWYRRVMGKEIKFLLHFVKESKQDESGMPNNRFLAERTGGTYSTLKVQPAELEDSGVYFCASSQEGGQDYGYTFGSGTRLTVV.

This rearrangement joins TRBV3-1 to TRBJ1-6; D gene ambiguous. V shed 0 bases and J shed 14 bases, with 14 bases lying between them. This CDR3 contains 14 residues. Germline CDR1 reads LGHDT; CDR2 reads YNNKEL (reference sequence). In DNA, the CDR3 is TGTGCCAGCAGCCAAGACGTCCGCGCACTGTCCCTCCACTTT. Protein product: CASSQDVRALSLHF.

CDR3 loop: CATSRSRLPPYEQYF. The CDR3, as DNA: TGTGCCACCAGCAGATCCCGACTTCCCCCCTACGAGCAGTACTTC. The gene calls are TRBV15 and TRBJ2-1; D gene ambiguous. The last part of the DNA fits TRBJ2-7 better; the J call may be wrong. Germline V gene sequence: CDR1 LNHNV, CDR2 YYDKDF (reference sequence). CDR3 length: 15 amino acids.

J is TRBJ2-5 and V is TRBV2; the D gene is possibly TRBD2 (6 bases). The germline V and J ends were trimmed by 6 bases and 4 bases, with 18 bases remaining between them. Germline loops: CDR1 SNHLY, CDR2 FYNNEI. This CDR3 spans 15 amino acids. The CDR3, as DNA: TGTGCCAGCAGGTCCATGGGGAAGGGAGGAGAGACCCAGTACTTC. Translation gives CASRSMGKGGETQYF.

The gene calls are TRBV27 and TRBJ2-4; weak D call: TRBD1 (6 bases). The J call may be mistaken, given a closer DNA end match to TRBJ2-7. The germline V gene encodes CDR1 MNHEY and CDR2 SMNVEV (reference sequence). The CDR3 sequence is 14 residues long. The CDR3 DNA follows: TGTGCCAGCAGTCAAAGGGGGTGGACCTACGAGCAGTACTTC. Encoded protein: CASSQRGWTYEQYF.

The chain couples TRBV12-3 or TRBV12-4 to TRBJ2-1; D remains ambiguous. The length of the CDR3 is 11 residues. Trimming stripped 7 bases from V and 11 bases from J, with 12 bases between. The DNA for the CDR3 is TGTGCCAGCACCATCAACCATAAGCAGTTCTTC. Translating gives CASTINHKQFF.

The genes are TRBV29-1 and TRBJ2-1; D remains unclear. The V gene's germline CDR1 is SQVTM and CDR2 ANQGSEA. The V end was cut by 4 bases, the J end by 6 bases, with 19 bases between. There are 15 residues in the CDR3. CDR3 residues: CSVVGYKKATNEQFF. DNA for the CDR3: TGCAGCGTTGTGGGGTACAAGAAGGCGACCAATGAGCAGTTCTTC.

This clonotype was seen a handful of times. The chain recombines TRBV2 with TRBJ2-1; D gene unclear. The germline V gene encodes CDR1 SNHLY and CDR2 FYNNEI. The length of the CDR3 is 14 residues. Trimming pared 4 bases from V and 2 bases from J, leaving 9 bases between. The CDR3 DNA reads as TGTGCCAGCAGTGTAAACTACGCCTACAATGAGCAGTTCTTC. It translates to CASSVNYAYNEQFF. The full variable domain, in which reference TRBV2 and TRBJ2-1 provide the parts outside the CDR3, is EPEVTQTPSHQVTQMGQEVILRCVPISNHLYFYWYRQILGQKVEFLVSFYNNEISEKSEIFDDQFSVERPDGSNFTLKIRSTKLEDSAMYFCASSVNYAYNEQFFGPGTRLTVL.

V usage is TRBV7-6 and J usage is TRBJ2-3; D is unclear. Germline loops: CDR1 SGHVS, CDR2 FNYEAQ. There are 15 residues in the CDR3. Trimming pared 1 base from V and 4 bases from J, leaving 12 bases between. CDR3 sequence reads: CASSLGEAASDTQYF. CDR3 coding DNA: TGTGCCAGCAGCTTAGGCGAGGCGGCCTCAGATACGCAGTATTTT.

The rearrangement uses TRBV6-2 or TRBV6-3 and TRBJ1-2; TRBD1 matches 8 bases. With 5 bases clipped from V and 8 bases from J, the junction kept 13 bases outside the gene matches. Germline V CDR1 and CDR2: MNHEY, SVGEGT. The CDR3 runs 15 residues. The CDR3 coding sequence is TGTGCCAGCAGTCCCTCCGGGACAGGTATTCTCGGCTACACCTTC. Amino acid sequence: CASSPSGTGILGYTF.

The chain links TRBV5-6 to TRBJ2-2; D is uncertain. Germline lookup yields CDR1 SGHDT and CDR2 YYEEEE. Trimming shortened V by 1 base and J by 5 bases, and 9 bases separated the two germline ends. This CDR3 has 14 amino acids. Here the CDR3 DNA reads TGTGCCAGCAGCTTGATACTCGGGACCGGGGAGCTGTTTTTT. Its protein product is CASSLILGTGELFF. Full variable domain (missing parts from reference TRBV5-6 and TRBJ2-2): DAGVTQSPTHLIKTRGQQVTLRCSPKSGHDTVSWYQQALGQGPQFIFQYYEEEERQRGNFPDRFSGHQFPNYSSELNVNALLLGDSALYLCASSLILGTGELFFGEGSRLTVL.

As for this clonotype: The junction and the germline gene differ at one end; a read error may be behind it. The chain combines TRBV6-6 with TRBJ1-1, with TRBD1 matching over 11 bases. CDR1 is MNHNY, CDR2 SVGAGI, per germline (reference sequence). CDR3 size: 13 residues. The CDR3 loop is CASGTGGGTGAFF. The CDR3 coding sequence is TGTGCCAGCGGGACAGGGGGAGGCACTGGAGCTTTCTTT.

This clonotype was seen once. The CDR3 sequence: CASSSARGVGYGYTF. CDR3 in DNA: TGTGCCAGCAGTTCGGCCAGGGGAGTTGGCTATGGCTACACCTTC. V usage is TRBV27 and J usage is TRBJ1-2, with D possibly TRBD1 on 6 matching bases. Trimming pared 4 bases from V and 4 bases from J, leaving 16 bases between. In germline, CDR1 is MNHEY, CDR2 SMNVEV (reference sequence). The CDR3 totals 15 residues.